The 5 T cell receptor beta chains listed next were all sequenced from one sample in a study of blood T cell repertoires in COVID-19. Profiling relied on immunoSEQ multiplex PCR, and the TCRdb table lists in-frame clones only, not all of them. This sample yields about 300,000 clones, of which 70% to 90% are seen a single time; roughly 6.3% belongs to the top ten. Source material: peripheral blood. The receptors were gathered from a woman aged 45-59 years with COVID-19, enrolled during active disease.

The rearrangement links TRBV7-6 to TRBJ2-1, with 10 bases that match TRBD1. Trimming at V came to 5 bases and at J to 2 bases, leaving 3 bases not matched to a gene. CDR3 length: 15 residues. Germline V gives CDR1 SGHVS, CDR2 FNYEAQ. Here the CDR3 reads CASSPDRGTYNEQFF. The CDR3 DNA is TGTGCCAGCAGCCCGGACAGGGGGACCTACAATGAGCAGTTCTTC.

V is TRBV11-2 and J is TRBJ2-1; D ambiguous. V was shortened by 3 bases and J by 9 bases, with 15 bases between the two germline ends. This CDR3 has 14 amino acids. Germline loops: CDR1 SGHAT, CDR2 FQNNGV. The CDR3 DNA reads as TGTGCCAGCAGCTTCGGCCAACTAAGTAGTGAGCAGTTCTTC. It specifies CASSFGQLSSEQFF.

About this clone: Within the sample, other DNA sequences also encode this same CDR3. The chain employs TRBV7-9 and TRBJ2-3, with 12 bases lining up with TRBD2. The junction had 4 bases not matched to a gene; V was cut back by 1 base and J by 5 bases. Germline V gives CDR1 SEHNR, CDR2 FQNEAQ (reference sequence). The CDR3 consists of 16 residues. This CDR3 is CASSLGLAGVGDTQYF. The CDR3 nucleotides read TGTGCCAGCAGCTTAGGACTAGCGGGAGTCGGAGATACGCAGTATTTT.

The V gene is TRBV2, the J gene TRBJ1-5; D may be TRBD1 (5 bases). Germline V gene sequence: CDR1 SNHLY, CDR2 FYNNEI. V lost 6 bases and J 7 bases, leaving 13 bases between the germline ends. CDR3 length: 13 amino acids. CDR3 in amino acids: CASRVDSNQPQHF. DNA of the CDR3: TGTGCCAGCAGAGTAGACAGTAACCAGCCCCAGCATTTT.

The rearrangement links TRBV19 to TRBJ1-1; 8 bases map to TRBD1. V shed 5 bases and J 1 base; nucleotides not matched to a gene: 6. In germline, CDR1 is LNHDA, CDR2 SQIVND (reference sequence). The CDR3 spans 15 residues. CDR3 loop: CASSHYRGENTEAFF. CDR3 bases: TGTGCCAGTAGTCACTACAGGGGGGAGAACACTGAAGCTTTCTTT.